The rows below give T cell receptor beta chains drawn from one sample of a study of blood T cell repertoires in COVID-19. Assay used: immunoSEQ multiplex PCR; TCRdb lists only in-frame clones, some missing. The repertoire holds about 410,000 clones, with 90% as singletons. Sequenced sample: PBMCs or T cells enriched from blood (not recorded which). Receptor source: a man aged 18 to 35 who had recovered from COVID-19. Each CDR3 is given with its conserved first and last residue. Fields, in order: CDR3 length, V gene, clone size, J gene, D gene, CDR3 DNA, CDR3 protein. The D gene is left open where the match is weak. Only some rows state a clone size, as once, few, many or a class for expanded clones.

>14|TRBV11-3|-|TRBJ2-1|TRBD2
TGTGCCAGCAGCAGCGGGGAGTCCTACAATGAGCAGTTCTTC
CASSSGESYNEQFF
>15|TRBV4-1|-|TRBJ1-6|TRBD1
TGCGCCAGCAGCCAAGAAGACAGGGCTCGGTCACCCCTCCACTTT
CASSQEDRARSPLHF
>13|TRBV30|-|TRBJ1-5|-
TGTGCCTGGAGTGGGGGGCCAAATCAGCCCCAGCATTTT
CAWSGGPNQPQHF
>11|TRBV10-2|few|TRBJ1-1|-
TGCGCCAGCAGTGCAGACACTGAAGCTTTCTTT
CASSADTEAFF
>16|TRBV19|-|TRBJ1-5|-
TGTGCCAGTAGTATAGACCGGGGAGATAGCAATCAGCCCCAGCATTTT
CASSIDRGDSNQPQHF
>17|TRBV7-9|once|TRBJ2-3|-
TGTGCCAGCAGCTCCCCCCAAGGGACATCAACCACAGATACGCAGTATTTT
CASSSPQGTSTTDTQYF
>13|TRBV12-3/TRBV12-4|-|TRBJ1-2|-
TGTGCCAGCAGCCCCCCCTCGGACTATGGCTACACCTTC
CASSPPSDYGYTF
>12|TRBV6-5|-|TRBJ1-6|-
TGTGCCAGCGGAGGACCTTATTCACCCCTCCACTTT
CASGGPYSPLHF
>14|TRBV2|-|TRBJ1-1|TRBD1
TGTGCCAGCAAGTCCGGACAGGAAAACACTGAAGCTTTCTTT
CASKSGQENTEAFF
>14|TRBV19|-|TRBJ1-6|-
TGTGCCAGTAGTATATTTAGCGGGGGTTCACCCCTCCACTTT
CASSIFSGGSPLHF
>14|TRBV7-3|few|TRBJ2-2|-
TGTGCCAGCAGCCCCGGGGGGAACACCGGGGAGCTGTTTTTT
CASSPGGNTGELFF
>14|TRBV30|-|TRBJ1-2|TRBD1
TGTGCCTGGAGTGTGACAGGGGCCCTCTATGGCTACACCTTC
CAWSVTGALYGYTF
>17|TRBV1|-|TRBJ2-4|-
TGCACCAGCAGCCAGATCCGGGAGGGCCGGGCCAAAAACATTCAGTACTTC
CTSSQIREGRAKNIQYF
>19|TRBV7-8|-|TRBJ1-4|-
TGTGCCAGCAGCTTAGTTGTAGTGAGGGTGCCCGTGACCGCTGAAAAACTGTTTTTT
CASSLVVVRVPVTAEKLFF
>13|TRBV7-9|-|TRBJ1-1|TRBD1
TGTGCCAGCAGCTTACAGGGGGGTACTGAAGCTTTCTTT
CASSLQGGTEAFF
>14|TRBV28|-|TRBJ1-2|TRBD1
TGTGCCAGCAGTCTCCATCGGGACAGACGGGGCTACACCTTC
CASSLHRDRRGYTF
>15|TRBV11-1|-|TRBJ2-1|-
TGTGCCAGCAGCTTAGCGAAAGGCAGGAACAATGAGCAGTTCTTC
CASSLAKGRNNEQFF
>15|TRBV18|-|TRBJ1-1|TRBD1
TGTGCCAGCTCACCAACCGGGACAGGTGGCACTGAAGCTTTCTTT
CASSPTGTGGTEAFF
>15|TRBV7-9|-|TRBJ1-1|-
TGTGCCAGCAGCCCTGGGGCGGGATTCAACACTGAAGCTTTCTTT
CASSPGAGFNTEAFF
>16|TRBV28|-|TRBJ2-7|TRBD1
TGTGCCAGCAGTTTATTTTTCGGGACAGGCCGATACGAGCAGTACTTC
CASSLFFGTGRYEQYF
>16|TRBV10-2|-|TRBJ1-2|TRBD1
TGCGCCAGCAGTGAGGGTCGGGACAGGGGTTCCTATGGCTACACCTTC
CASSEGRDRGSYGYTF
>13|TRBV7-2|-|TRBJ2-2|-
TGTGCCAGCAGCTTAGGGCCCCCCGGGGAGCTGTTTTTT
CASSLGPPGELFF
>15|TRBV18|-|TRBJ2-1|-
TGTGCCAGCTCCCCGACTAGTCTTAATCGGGGTGAGCAGTTCTTC
CASSPTSLNRGEQFF
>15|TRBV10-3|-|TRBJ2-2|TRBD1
TGTGCCATCCCCCAGACAGGGACAGACACCGGGGAGCTGTTTTTT
CAIPQTGTDTGELFF
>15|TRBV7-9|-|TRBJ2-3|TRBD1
TGTGCCAGCAGCTCGACAGGGAGTAGCACAGATACGCAGTATTTT
CASSSTGSSTDTQYF
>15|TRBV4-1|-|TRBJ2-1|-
TGCGCCAGCAGCCCTGACTTGACGAGAGGGAATGAGCAGTTCTTC
CASSPDLTRGNEQFF
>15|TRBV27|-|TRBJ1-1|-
TGTGCCAGCAGTTTATCGACGGGTATGAACACTGAAGCTTTCTTT
CASSLSTGMNTEAFF
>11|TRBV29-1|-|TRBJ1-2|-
TGCAGCGTTAGCTCCCCGGGGGGCTACACCTTC
CSVSSPGGYTF
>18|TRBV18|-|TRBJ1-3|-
TGTGCCAGCTCACCACAGAGAAGGACAGTGAGCTCTGGAAACACCATATATTTT
CASSPQRRTVSSGNTIYF